The 13 T cell receptor beta chains below were found in one sample sequenced in a study of blood T cell repertoires in COVID-19. Sequencing was performed with immunoSEQ multiplex PCR; in TCRdb, only in-frame clones are kept and a portion is missing. The data contain roughly 200,000 clones, roughly 88% of them singletons. The specimen was peripheral blood. These receptors all come from a middle-aged woman who had recovered from COVID-19.

As regards this clone: The junction differs from germline at one of its ends, possibly a read error. V gene TRBV2 combines with J gene TRBJ1-4, with 8 bases aligning to TRBD1. The CDR3 contains 14 residues. The germline V gene has CDR1 SNHLY and CDR2 FYNNEI. As DNA, the CDR3 is TGTGCCAGCAGGGAAGGGACAGGAGGTGAAAAACTGTTTTTT. Residues: CASREGTGGEKLFF.

The chain combines TRBV11-2 with TRBJ1-6; D uncertain. The CDR3 extends over 13 amino acids. Trimming pared 1 base from V and 7 bases from J, leaving 5 bases between. Per the germline V gene, CDR1 is SGHAT and CDR2 is FQNNGV. CDR3 protein: CASSLAGNSPLHF. The CDR3 nucleotides read TGTGCCAGCAGCTTAGCCGGGAATTCACCCCTCCACTTT.

The genes are TRBV19 and TRBJ1-1; 7 nucleotides match TRBD1. Germline V gives CDR1 LNHDA, CDR2 SQIVND (reference sequence). CDR3 length: 14 amino acids. V dropped 9 bases and J dropped 5; count of bases not matched to a gene: 12. CDR3 amino acids: CASAETGIDTEAFF. The CDR3 DNA reads TGTGCCAGCGCAGAGACAGGGATTGATACTGAAGCTTTCTTT.

This clone occurred a few times. The V gene is TRBV3-1 (or the pseudogene TRBV3-2), the J gene TRBJ2-1; D not resolved. Trimming removed 0 bases at V and 0 bases at J, with 6 bases between. The CDR3 is made up of 15 amino acids. Per the germline V gene, CDR1 is LGHDT and CDR2 is YNNKEL (reference sequence). CDR3 nucleotides: TGTGCCAGCAGCCAAGATTGGAGCTCCTACAATGAGCAGTTCTTC. Translated: CASSQDWSSYNEQFF.

This clone was picked up one time. V gene TRBV6-5 combines with J gene TRBJ1-1, with 9 positions matching TRBD1. J gave up 0 bases and V 6 bases, and 5 bases lay outside the gene matches. Germline lookup yields CDR1 MNHEY and CDR2 SVGAGI. CDR3 size: 15 residues. The CDR3 loop reads CASRGTGTMNTEAFF. For the CDR3, the DNA is TGTGCCAGCAGGGGGACAGGGACCATGAACACTGAAGCTTTCTTT.

The rearrangement uses TRBV27 and TRBJ1-2, with TRBD1 matching over 7 bases. This CDR3 contains 13 residues. With 6 bases clipped from V and 4 bases from J, the junction kept 5 bases outside the gene matches. Germline CDR1 and CDR2: MNHEY and SMNVEV (reference sequence). CDR3 nucleotide sequence: TGTGCCAGCAGGGGGGGACAGTTCTATGGCTACACCTTC. This translates into CASRGGQFYGYTF.

The chain joins TRBV19 to TRBJ2-1; TRBD1 matches 10 bases. The trim removed 7 bases at V and 3 bases at J, leaving 9 bases unmatched. The CDR3 runs to 16 residues. Germline CDR1 and CDR2: LNHDA and SQIVND (reference sequence). CDR3 loop: CASTETGTGVYNEQFF. DNA of the CDR3: TGTGCCAGTACCGAGACCGGGACAGGGGTCTACAATGAGCAGTTCTTC.

The chain links TRBV5-1 to TRBJ2-1; D is undetermined. The CDR3 is 16 residues long. The germline V gene has CDR1 SGHRS and CDR2 YFSETQ. Trimming took off 0 bases at V and 0 bases at J, with 10 bases between the two ends. This CDR3 reads CASSLGPLSSYNEQFF. CDR3 in DNA: TGCGCCAGCAGCTTGGGTCCACTAAGCTCCTACAATGAGCAGTTCTTC.

This chain uses TRBV15 with TRBJ2-1, with 13 bases lining up with TRBD2. This CDR3 comprises 16 residues. Germline V CDR1 and CDR2: LNHNV, YYDKDF (reference sequence). Trimming took 3 bases from V and 6 from J; bases not matched to a gene: 5. The CDR3 loop is CATSRTGTSGINEQFF. The DNA for the CDR3 is TGTGCCACCAGCAGGACCGGGACTAGCGGGATCAATGAGCAGTTCTTC.

This clone showed up just a few times. Other DNA sequences in this specimen translate into the identical CDR3. The chain is built from TRBV28 and TRBJ1-2; the D is unclear. The CDR3 sequence is 13 residues long. V lost 6 bases and J lost 0, with 8 bases in between. CDR1 is MDHEN and CDR2 is SYDVKM in the germline V gene. The CDR3 DNA follows: TGTGCCAGCAGACGGGATGCTAACTATGGCTACACCTTC. Residues: CASRRDANYGYTF.

This chain joins TRBV7-2 and TRBJ2-5; TRBD2 agrees at 9 bases. V was pared by 1 base and J by 3 bases, with 3 bases of the junction left unmatched. Looked up from germline, CDR1 is SGHTA and CDR2 is FQGNSA. This CDR3 region has 15 residues. The CDR3 protein is CASSLGLAVKETQYF. The CDR3 bases are TGTGCCAGCAGCTTAGGACTAGCGGTAAAAGAGACCCAGTACTTC.

This chain joins TRBV6-1 and TRBJ2-1; maybe TRBD1 (6 bases). CDR3 length: 15 residues. The germline V gene encodes CDR1 MNHNS and CDR2 SASEGT. Deletions cut 3 bases from V and 3 bases from J, with 12 bases between. The chain's CDR3 is CASSDEWTDYNEQFF. Written as DNA, the CDR3 is TGTGCCAGCAGTGACGAATGGACAGACTACAATGAGCAGTTCTTC.

CDR3 DNA: TGTGCCAGCAGCTCGAGATCTGCGACAGGAGCCTACGAGCAGTACTTC. Translated: CASSSRSATGAYEQYF. The gene calls are TRBV5-6 and TRBJ2-7, with TRBD1 as a possible D gene (6 bases). CDR3 length: 16 residues. Deletions cut 3 bases from V and 2 bases from J, with 18 bases between. Per germline, CDR1 SGHDT and CDR2 YYEEEE.